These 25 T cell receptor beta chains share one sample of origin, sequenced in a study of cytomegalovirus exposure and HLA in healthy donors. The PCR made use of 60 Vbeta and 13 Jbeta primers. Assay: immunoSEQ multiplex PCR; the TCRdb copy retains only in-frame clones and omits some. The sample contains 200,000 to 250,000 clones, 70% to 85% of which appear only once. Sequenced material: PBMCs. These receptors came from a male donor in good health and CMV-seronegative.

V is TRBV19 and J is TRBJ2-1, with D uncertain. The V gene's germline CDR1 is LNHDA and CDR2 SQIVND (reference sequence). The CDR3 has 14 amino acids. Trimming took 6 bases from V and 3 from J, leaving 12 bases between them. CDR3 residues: CASSIKSDYNEQFF. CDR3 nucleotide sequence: TGTGCCAGTAGCATAAAGAGCGACTACAATGAGCAGTTCTTC.

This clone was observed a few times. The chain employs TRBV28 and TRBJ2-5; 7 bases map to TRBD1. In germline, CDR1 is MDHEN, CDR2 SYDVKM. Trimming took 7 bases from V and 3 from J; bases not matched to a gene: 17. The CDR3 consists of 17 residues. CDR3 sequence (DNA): TGTGCCAGCACCGTTAGGGAACTGGGACAGTTAAAAGAGACCCAGTACTTC. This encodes CASTVRELGQLKETQYF.

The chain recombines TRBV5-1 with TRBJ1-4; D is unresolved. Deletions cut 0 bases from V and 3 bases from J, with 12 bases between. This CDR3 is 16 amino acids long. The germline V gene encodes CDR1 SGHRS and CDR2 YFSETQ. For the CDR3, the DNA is TGCGCCAGCAGCTTGGAAGTTGGAGCGGCTAATGAAAAACTGTTTTTT. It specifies CASSLEVGAANEKLFF.

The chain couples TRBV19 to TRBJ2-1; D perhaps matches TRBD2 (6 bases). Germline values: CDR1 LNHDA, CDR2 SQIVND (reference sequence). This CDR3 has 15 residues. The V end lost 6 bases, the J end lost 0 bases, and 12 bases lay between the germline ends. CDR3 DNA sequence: TGTGCCAGTAGGCTTAGCGGTAGCTCCTACAATGAGCAGTTCTTC. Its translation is CASRLSGSSYNEQFF.

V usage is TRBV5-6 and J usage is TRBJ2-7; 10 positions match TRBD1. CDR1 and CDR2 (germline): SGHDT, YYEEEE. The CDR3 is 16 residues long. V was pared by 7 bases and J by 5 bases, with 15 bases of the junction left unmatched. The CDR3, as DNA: TGTGCCAGCGAACTAAAGGTTAGGACAGGGGGTCACGAGCAGTACTTC. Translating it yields CASELKVRTGGHEQYF.

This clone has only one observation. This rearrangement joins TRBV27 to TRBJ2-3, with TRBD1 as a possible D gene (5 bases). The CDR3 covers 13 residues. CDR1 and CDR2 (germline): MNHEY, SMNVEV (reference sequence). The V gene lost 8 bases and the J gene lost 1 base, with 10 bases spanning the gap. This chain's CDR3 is CASQGIGTDTQYF. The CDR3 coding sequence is TGTGCCAGCCAGGGAATCGGCACAGATACGCAGTATTTT.

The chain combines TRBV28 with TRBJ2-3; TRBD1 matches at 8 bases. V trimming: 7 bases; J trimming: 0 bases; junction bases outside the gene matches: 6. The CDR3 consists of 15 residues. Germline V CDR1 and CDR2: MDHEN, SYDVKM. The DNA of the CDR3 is TGTGCCAGCACCAAAGGACAGGGAAGCACAGATACGCAGTATTTT. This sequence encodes CASTKGQGSTDTQYF.

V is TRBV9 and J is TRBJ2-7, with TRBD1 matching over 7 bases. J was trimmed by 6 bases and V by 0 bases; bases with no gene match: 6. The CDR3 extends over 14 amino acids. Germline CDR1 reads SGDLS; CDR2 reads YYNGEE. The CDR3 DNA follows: TGTGCCAGCAGCGTAGACGGGACAGATGGCGAGCAGTACTTC. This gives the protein CASSVDGTDGEQYF.

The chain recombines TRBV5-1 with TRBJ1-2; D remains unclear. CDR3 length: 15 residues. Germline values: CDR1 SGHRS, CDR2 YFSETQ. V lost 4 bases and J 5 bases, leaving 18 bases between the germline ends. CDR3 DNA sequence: TGCGCCAGCAGCCCTCTAGGCTCCCTTAAATATGGCTACACCTTC. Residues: CASSPLGSLKYGYTF.

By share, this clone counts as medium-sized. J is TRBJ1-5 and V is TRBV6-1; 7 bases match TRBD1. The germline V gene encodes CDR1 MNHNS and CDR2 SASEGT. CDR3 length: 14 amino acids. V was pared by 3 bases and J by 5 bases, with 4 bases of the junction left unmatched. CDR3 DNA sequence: TGTGCCAGCAGTGAGACAGGGTTATATCAGCCCCAGCATTTT. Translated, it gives CASSETGLYQPQHF.

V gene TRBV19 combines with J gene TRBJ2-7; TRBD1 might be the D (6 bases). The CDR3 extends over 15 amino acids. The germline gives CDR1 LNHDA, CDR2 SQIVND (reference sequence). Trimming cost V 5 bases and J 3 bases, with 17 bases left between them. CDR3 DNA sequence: TGTGCCAGTAGTTTCAGTACAGGGCTAGTCTACGAGCAGTACTTC. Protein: CASSFSTGLVYEQYF.

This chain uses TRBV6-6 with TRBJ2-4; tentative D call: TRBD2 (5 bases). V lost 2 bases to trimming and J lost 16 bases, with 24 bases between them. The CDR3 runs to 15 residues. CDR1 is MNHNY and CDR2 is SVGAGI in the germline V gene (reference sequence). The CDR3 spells CASSYTGGQAEKPYF. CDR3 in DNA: TGTGCCAGCAGTTACACGGGCGGGCAGGCCGAAAAACCCTACTTC.

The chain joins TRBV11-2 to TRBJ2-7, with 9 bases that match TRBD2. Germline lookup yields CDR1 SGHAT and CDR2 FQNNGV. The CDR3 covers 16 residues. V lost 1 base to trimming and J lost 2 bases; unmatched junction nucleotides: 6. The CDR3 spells CASSLGGLARTYEQYF. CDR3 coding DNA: TGTGCCAGCAGCTTAGGGGGACTAGCCAGGACCTACGAGCAGTACTTC.

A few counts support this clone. CDR3 sequence: CASIPNRRVNTEAFF. CDR3 DNA: TGTGCCAGCATCCCCAACAGGCGAGTGAACACTGAAGCTTTCTTT. The gene calls are TRBV7-8 and TRBJ1-1; D is perhaps TRBD1 (5 bases). Deletions cut 7 bases from V and 0 bases from J, with 15 bases between. The CDR3 totals 15 residues. CDR1 is SGHVS, CDR2 FQNEAQ, per germline.

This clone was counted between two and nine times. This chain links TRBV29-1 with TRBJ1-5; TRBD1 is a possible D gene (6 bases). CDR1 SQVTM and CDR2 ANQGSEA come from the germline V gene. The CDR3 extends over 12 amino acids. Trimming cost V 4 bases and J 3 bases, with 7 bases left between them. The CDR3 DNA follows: TGCAGCGTTGGGGGACACAATCAGCCCCAGCATTTT. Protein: CSVGGHNQPQHF.

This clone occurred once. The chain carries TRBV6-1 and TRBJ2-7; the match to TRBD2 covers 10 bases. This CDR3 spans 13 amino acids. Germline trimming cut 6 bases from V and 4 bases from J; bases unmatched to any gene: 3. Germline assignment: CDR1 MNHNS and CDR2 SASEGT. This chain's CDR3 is CASRGLARYEQYF. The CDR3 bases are TGTGCCAGCAGGGGACTAGCGAGGTACGAGCAGTACTTC.

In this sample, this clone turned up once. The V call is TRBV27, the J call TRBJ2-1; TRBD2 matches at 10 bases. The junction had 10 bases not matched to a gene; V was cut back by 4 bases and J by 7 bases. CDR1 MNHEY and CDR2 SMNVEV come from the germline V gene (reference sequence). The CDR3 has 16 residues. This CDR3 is CASSSGLAGVGNEQFF. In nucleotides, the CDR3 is TGTGCCAGCAGTTCGGGGCTAGCGGGAGTGGGGAATGAGCAGTTCTTC.

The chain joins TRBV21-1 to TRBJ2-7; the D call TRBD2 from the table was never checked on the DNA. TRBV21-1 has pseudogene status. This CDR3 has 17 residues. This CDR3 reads CASSLLAGKNGAYEQYF. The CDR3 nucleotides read TGTGCCAGCAGCCTTCTAGCGGGAAAAAATGGGGCCTACGAGCAGTACTTC.

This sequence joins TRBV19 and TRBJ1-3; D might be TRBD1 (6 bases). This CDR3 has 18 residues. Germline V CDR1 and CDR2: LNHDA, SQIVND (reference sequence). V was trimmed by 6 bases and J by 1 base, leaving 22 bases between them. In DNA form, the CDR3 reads TGTGCCAGTAGCCGCCGAGGGGGGGGAAAGGCGTCTGGAAACACCATATATTTT. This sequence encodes CASSRRGGGKASGNTIYF.

CDR3: CSTLTGGLLADEQFF. The DNA of the CDR3 is TGCAGCACCCTGACAGGGGGGTTACTAGCGGATGAGCAGTTCTTC. The V call is TRBV29-1, the J call TRBJ2-1; D is possibly TRBD1 (9 bases). There are 15 residues in the CDR3. With 8 bases removed from V and 8 bases from J, the gap between germline ends came to 25 bases. Germline V gene sequence: CDR1 SQVTM, CDR2 ANQGSEA.

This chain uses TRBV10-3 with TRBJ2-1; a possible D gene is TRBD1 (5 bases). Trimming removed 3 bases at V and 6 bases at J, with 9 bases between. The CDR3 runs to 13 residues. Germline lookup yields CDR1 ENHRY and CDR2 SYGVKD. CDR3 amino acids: CAISETRANEQFF. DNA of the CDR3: TGTGCCATCAGTGAAACCAGGGCCAATGAGCAGTTCTTC.

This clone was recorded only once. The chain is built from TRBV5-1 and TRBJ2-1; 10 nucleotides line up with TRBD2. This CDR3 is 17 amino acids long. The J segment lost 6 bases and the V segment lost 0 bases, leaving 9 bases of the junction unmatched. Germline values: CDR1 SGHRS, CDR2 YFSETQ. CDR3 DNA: TGCGCCAGCAGCTTGGATCTAGCGGGAGTTTACTCCAATGAGCAGTTCTTC. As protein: CASSLDLAGVYSNEQFF.

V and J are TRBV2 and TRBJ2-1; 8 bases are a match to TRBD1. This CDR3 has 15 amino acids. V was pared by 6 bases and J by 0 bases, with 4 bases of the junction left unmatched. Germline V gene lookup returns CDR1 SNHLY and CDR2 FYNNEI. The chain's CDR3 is CASRGDRSSYNEQFF. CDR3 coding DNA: TGTGCCAGCAGGGGGGACAGGAGCTCCTACAATGAGCAGTTCTTC.

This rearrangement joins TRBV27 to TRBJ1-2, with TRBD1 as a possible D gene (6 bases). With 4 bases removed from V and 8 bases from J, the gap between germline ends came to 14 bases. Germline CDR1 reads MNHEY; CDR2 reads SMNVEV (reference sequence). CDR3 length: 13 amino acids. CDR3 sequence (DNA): TGTGCCAGCAGTTATCAGGGGTTAGGCGGCTACACCTTC. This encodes CASSYQGLGGYTF.

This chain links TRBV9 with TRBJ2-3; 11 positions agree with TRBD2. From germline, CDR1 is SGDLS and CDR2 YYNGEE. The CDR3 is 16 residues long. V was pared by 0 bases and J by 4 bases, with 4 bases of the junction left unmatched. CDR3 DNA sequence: TGTGCCAGCAGCGTAGATAGCGGGAGGGGGGCAGATACGCAGTATTTT. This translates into CASSVDSGRGADTQYF.